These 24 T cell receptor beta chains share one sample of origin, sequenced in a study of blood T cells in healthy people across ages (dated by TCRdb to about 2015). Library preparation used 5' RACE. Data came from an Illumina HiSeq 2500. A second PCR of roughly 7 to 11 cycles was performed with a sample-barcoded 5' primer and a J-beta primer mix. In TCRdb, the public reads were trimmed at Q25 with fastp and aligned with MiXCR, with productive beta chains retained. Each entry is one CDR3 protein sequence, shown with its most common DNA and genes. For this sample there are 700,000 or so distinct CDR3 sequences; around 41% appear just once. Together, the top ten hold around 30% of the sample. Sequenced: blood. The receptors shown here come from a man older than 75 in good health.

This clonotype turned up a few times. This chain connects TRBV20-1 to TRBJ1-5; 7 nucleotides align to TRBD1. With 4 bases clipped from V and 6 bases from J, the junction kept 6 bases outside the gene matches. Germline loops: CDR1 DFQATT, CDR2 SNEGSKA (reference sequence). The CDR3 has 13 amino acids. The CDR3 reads CSATIRDSQPQHF. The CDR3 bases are TGCAGTGCTACTATCAGGGACAGTCAGCCCCAGCATTTT.

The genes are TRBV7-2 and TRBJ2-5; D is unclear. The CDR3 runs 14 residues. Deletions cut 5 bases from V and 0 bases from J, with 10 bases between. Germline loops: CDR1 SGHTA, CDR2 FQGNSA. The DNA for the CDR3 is TGTGCCAGCAGCCTCCCCTCGAACCAAGAGACCCAGTACTTC. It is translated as CASSLPSNQETQYF.

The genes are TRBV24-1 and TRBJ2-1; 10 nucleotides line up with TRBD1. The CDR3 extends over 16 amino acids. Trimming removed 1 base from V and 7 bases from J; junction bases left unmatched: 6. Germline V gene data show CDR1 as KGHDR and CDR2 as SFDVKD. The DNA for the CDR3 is TGTGCCACCAGTGATTTTGGACAGGGGGGACGGAATGAGCAGTTCTTC. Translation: CATSDFGQGGRNEQFF.

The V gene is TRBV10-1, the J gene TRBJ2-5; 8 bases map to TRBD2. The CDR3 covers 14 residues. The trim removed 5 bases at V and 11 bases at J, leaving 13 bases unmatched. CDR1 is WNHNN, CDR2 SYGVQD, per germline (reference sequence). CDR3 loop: CASSPSGLSNEQYF. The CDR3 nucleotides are TGCGCCAGCAGTCCTAGCGGGTTAAGTAATGAGCAGTACTTC.

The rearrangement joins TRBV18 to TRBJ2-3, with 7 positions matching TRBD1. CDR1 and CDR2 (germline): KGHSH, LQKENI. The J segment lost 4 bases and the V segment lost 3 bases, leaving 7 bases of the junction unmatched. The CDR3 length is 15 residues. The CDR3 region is CASSPEQGLADTQYF. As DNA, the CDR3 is TGTGCCAGCTCACCCGAACAGGGGTTGGCAGATACGCAGTATTTT.

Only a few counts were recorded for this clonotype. DNA of the CDR3: TGTGCCAGCAGCTTAAAGGGAAATGAGCAGTTCTTC. Amino acids: CASSLKGNEQFF. The V and J genes are TRBV7-6 and TRBJ2-1; D is unresolved. V dropped 2 bases and J dropped 7 bases, with 6 bases sitting between them. CDR1 SGHVS and CDR2 FNYEAQ come from the germline V gene. The CDR3 length is 12 residues.

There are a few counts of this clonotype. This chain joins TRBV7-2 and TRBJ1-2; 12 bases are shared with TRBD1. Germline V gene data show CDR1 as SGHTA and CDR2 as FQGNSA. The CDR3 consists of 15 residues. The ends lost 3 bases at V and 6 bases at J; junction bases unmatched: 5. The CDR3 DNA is TGTGCCAGCAGCTTCAACCGGGACAGGGGGCATGGCTACACCTTC. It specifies CASSFNRDRGHGYTF.

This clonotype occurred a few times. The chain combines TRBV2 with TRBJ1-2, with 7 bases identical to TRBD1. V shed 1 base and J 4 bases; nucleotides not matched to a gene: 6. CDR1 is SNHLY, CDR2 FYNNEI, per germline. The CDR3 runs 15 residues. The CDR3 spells CASSEGTSGGYGYTF. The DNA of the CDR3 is TGTGCCAGCAGTGAAGGTACCTCAGGGGGCTATGGCTACACCTTC.

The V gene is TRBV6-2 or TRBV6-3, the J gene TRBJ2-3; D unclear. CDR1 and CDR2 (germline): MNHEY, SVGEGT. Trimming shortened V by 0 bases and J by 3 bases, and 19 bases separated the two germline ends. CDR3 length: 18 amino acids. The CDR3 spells CASSYSTSGFDKTDTQYF. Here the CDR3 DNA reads TGTGCCAGCAGTTACTCGACTTCCGGGTTTGATAAGACAGATACGCAGTATTTT.

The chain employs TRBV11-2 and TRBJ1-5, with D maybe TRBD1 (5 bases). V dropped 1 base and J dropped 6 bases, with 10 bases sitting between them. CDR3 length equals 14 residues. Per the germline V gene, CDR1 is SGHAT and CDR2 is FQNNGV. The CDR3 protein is CASSLVGAGQPQHF. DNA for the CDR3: TGTGCCAGCAGCTTAGTAGGGGCAGGTCAGCCCCAGCATTTT.

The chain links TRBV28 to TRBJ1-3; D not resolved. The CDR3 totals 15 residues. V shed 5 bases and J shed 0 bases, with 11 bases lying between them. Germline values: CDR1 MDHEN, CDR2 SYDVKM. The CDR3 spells CASSPPKGSGNTIYF. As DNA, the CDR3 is TGTGCCAGCAGTCCCCCCAAGGGCTCTGGAAACACCATATATTTT.

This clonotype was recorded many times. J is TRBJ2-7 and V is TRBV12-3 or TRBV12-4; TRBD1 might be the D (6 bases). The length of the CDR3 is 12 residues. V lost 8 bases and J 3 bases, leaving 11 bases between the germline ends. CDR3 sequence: CASGQSSYEQYF. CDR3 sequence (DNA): TGTGCCAGCGGACAGTCTAGCTACGAGCAGTACTTC.

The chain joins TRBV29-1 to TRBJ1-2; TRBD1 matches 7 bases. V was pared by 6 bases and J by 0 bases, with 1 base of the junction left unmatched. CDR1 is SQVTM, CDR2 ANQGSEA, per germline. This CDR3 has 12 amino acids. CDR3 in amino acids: CSVGTANYGYTF. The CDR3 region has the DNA TGCAGCGTCGGGACAGCTAACTATGGCTACACCTTC.

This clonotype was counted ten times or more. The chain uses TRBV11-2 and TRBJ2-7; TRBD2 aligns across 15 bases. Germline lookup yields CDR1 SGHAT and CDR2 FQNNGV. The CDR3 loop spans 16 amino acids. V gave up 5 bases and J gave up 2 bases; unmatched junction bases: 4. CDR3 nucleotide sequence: TGTGCCAGCAGCCCCCGGACTAGCGGGGGGGCCTACGAGCAGTACTTC. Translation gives CASSPRTSGGAYEQYF.

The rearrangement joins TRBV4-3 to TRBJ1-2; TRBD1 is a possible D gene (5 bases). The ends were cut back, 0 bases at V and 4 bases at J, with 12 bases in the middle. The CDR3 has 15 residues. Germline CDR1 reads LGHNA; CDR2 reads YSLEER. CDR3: CASSQEVGEGYGYTF. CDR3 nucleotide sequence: TGCGCCAGCAGCCAAGAGGTAGGGGAGGGCTATGGCTACACCTTC.

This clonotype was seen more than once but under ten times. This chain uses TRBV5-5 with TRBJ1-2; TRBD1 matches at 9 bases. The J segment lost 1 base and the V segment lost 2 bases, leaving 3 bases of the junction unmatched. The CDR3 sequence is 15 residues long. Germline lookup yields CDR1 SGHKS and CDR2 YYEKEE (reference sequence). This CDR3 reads CASSFRQGGNYGYTF. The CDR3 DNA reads TGTGCCAGCAGCTTTCGACAGGGGGGTAACTATGGCTACACCTTC.

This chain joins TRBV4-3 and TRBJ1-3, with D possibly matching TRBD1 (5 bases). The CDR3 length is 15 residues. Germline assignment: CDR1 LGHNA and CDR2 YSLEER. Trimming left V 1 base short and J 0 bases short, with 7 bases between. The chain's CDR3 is CASSQGQNSGNTIYF. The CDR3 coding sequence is TGCGCCAGCAGCCAAGGACAGAACTCTGGAAACACCATATATTTT.

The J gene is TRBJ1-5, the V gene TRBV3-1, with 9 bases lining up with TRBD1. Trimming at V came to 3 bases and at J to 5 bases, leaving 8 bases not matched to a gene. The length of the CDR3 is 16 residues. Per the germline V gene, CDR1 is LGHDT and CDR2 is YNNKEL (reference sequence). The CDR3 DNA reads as TGTGCCAGCAGCCAGACACCGGGACAGGGACATCAGCCCCAGCATTTT. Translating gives CASSQTPGQGHQPQHF.

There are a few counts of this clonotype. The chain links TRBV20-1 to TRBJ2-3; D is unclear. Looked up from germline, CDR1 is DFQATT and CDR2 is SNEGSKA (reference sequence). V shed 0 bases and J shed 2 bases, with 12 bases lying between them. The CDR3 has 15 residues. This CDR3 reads CSARDVSTPTDTQYF. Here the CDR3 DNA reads TGCAGTGCTAGAGATGTCAGTACCCCCACAGATACGCAGTATTTT.

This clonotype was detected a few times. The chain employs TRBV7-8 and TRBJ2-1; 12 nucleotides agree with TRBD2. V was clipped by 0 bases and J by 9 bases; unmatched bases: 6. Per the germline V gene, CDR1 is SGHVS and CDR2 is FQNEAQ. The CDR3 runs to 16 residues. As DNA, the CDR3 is TGTGCCAGCAGCTTAGCACTAGCGGGAGGCAGTGTTGAGCAGTTCTTC. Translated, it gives CASSLALAGGSVEQFF.

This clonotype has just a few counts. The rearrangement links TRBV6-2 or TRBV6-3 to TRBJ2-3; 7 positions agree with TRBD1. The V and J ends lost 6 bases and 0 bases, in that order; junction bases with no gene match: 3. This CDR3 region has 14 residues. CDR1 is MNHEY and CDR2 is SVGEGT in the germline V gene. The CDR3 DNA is TGTGCCAGCAGAAGACAGGGTAGCACAGATACGCAGTATTTT. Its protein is CASRRQGSTDTQYF.

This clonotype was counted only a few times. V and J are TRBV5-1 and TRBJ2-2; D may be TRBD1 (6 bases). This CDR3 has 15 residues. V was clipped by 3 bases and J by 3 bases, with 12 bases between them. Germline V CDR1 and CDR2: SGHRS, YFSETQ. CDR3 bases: TGCGCCAGCAGCTCTGGACAGTGGGACACCGGGGAGCTGTTTTTT. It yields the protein CASSSGQWDTGELFF.

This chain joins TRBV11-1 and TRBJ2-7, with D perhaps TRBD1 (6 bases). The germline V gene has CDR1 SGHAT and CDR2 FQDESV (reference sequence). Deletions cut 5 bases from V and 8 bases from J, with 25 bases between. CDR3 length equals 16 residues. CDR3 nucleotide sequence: TGTGCCAGCAGCCTAGGACAGCGGAGCTCCTACAATAAGCAGTACTTC. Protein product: CASSLGQRSSYNKQYF.

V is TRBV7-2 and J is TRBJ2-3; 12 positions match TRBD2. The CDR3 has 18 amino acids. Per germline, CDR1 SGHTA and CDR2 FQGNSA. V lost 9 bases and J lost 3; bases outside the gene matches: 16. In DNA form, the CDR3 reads TGTGCCAGTCAACTAGCGGGAGGCTCCGACTTTGGTACAGATACGCAGTATTTT. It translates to CASQLAGGSDFGTDTQYF. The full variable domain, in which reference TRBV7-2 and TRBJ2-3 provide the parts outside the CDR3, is GAGVSQSPSNKVTEKGKDVELRCDPISGHTALYWYRQSLGQGLEFLIYFQGNSAPDKSGLPSDRFSAERTGGSVSTLTIQRTQQEDSAVYLCASQLAGGSDFGTDTQYFGPGTRLTVL.